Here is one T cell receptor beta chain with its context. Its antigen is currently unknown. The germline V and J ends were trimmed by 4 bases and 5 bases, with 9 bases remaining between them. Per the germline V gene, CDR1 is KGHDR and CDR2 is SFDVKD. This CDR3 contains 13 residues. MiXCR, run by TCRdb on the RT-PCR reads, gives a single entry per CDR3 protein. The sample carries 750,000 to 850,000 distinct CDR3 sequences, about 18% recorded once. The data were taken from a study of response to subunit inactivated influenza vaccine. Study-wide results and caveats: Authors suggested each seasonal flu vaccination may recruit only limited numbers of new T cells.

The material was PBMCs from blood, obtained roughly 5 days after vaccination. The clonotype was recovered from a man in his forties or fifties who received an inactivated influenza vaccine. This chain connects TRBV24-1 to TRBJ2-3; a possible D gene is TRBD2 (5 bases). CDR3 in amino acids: CATSDGLLDTQYF. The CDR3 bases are TGTGCCACCAGTGACGGACTGTTAGATACGCAGTATTTT.